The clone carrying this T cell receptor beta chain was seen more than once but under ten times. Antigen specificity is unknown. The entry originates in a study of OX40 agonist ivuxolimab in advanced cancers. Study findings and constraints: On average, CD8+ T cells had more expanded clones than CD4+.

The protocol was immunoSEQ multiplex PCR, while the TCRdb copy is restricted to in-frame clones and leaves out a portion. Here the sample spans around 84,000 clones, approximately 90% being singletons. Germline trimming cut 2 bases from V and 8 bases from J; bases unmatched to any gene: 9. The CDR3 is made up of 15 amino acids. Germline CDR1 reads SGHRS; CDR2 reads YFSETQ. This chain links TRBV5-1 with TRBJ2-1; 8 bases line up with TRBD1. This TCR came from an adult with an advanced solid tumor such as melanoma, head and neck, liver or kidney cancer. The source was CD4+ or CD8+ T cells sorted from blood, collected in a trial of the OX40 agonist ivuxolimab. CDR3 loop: CASSFQGQGRDEQFF. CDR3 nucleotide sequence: TGCGCCAGCAGCTTTCAAGGACAGGGTAGGGATGAGCAGTTCTTC.